This TCR beta chain emerged from a study of OX40 agonist ivuxolimab in advanced cancers. About the full investigation: The costimulatory receptor OX40 (CD134) was targeted by ivuxolimab, a fully human IgG2 agonistic monoclonal antibody. Partial responses were achieved by three dose-escalation patients, of whom one had hepatocellular carcinoma and two had cutaneous melanoma. Peripheral TCRbeta sequencing aimed to test whether ivuxolimab altered TCR sequence diversity and caused clonal T-cell expansion. Prior anti-PD-1, anti-PD-L1 or anti-CTLA-4 therapy was permitted, and checkpoint inhibitors had been received by approximately 39% of dose-escalation patients. The paper describes the monotherapy dose-escalation part (N = 52 patients) of the phase I trial of ivuxolimab. Of the approximately 54 patients in dose escalation, about 19 had hepatocellular carcinoma, about 15 had melanoma, 9 had renal cell carcinoma and 9 had head and neck cancer. A male proportion of almost 85% and a mean age of 60 years, ranging from roughly 20 to 80, were recorded for the dose-escalation cohort. Intravenous ivuxolimab was administered to patients every 2 weeks at six dose levels: 0.01, 0.1, 0.3, 1.5, 3 and 10 mg/kg. The paper as a whole reports these results and caveats: Low levels of normalized T-cell clonal expansion were also seen in some patients who did not respond. In the 0.1-3.0 mg/kg groups, partial responders were among the patients with the lowest normalized peripheral clonal expansion, particularly in CD8+ T cells. After ivuxolimab, more expanded clones were found on average in CD8+ T cells than in CD4+ T cells. At doses of 0.1 to 3.0 mg/kg, clonal expansion of both CD4+ and CD8+ blood T cells was observed from baseline to week 6. The antigen specificity of the peripheral T cells that underwent clonal expansion was not determined.

Patients with autoimmune disease history or receiving systemic immunosuppression were excluded from the trial. Peripheral blood for TCR sequencing was collected from all dose cohorts at baseline, on cycle 4 day 1, and on cycle 7 day 1. The samples were taken from a phase I, first-in-human, multicenter, open-label dose-escalation trial of ivuxolimab. The trial enrolled adults with locally advanced or metastatic head and neck squamous cell, hepatocellular, melanoma or renal cell carcinoma. CD4+ and CD8+ T cells were sorted separately from peripheral blood before TCR sequencing. As to this clone: The antigen this receptor binds is unknown. Nothing much larger sits one base from this clone, and base qualities are not available.

Spanning cysteine to phenylalanine, the CDR3 consists of 14 amino acids. The only DNA kept is the CDR3, 42 bases in frame from the first base. V sheds 5 bases and J sheds 13 bases, leaving 26 bases between their ends. The germline V gene provides CDR1 SQVTM and CDR2 ANQGSEA. Genomic DNA was extracted from sorted cells for sequencing of the TCRbeta CDR3 region. TCRbeta CDR3 regions were sequenced using the immunoSEQ Assay. Drawn from immuneACCESS, this table holds only the in-frame rearrangements with V and J called that TCRdb kept. Clones are partly lost; checked studies trace under half to an unresolved V gene and leave the rest unexplained. This sample comprises tens of thousands of clones, around 87% of them detected only once. The ten largest make up around 0.31% of the sample.

The source of this sequence is an adult with an advanced solid tumor such as melanoma, head and neck, liver or kidney cancer. The input for sequencing was CD4+ or CD8+ T cells sorted from blood, taken in a trial of the OX40 agonist ivuxolimab. The V and J segments used are TRBV29-1 and TRBJ1-1; a weak D assignment points to TRBD1 (5 bases agree). The bases read TGCAGCGTTCCCATGGCAGGGCGGTTTACGTTCGGTTTCTTT. Translated, it gives CSVPMAGRFTFGFF.